The rows below give T cell receptor beta chains drawn from one sample of a study of T cells in Graves' hyperthyroidism and ophthalmopathy. TCRdb processed the multiplex PCR reads anew with MiXCR; each CDR3 protein has one entry. Of about 300,000 distinct CDR3 sequences listed, less than 30% are singletons. The sequenced sample consisted of blood. These receptors were taken from a man aged 35 to 55 with Graves' hyperthyroidism that later progressed to Graves' ophthalmopathy. Each CDR3 is given with its conserved first and last residue.

TRBV6-1,14,TRBJ1-1,CASSEWTGGPEAFF
TRBV20-1,13,TRBJ1-1,CSAQGQGMSEAFF
TRBV6-2/TRBV6-3,11,TRBJ2-7,CASSTLSEQYF
TRBV29-1,14,TRBJ1-1,CSPRPGTGGSEAFF
TRBV4-2,12,TRBJ1-1,CASSLLEAEAFF
TRBV4-1,13,TRBJ2-5,CASSQGLRKTQYF
TRBV11-2,16,TRBJ2-2,CASPLRSGGNTGELFF
TRBV7-3,13,TRBJ1-5,CASSPGPDQPQHF
TRBV7-2,14,TRBJ2-5,CASSANRRQETQYF
TRBV5-5,15,TRBJ1-1,CASSFEGQIGTEAFF
TRBV6-1,13,TRBJ1-2,CATPREGAHGYTF
TRBV6-1,15,TRBJ2-7,CASSEALGDNYEQYF
TRBV7-2,13,TRBJ2-7,CASSLELGLEQYF
TRBV12-3/TRBV12-4,18,TRBJ1-1,CASSFWLGADTMNTEAFF
TRBV6-1,12,TRBJ2-7,CASSALGQQQYF
TRBV3-1,14,TRBJ1-1,CASSPRQWNTEAFF
TRBV12-3/TRBV12-4,15,TRBJ2-7,CASSPRTSGRLEQYF
TRBV15,17,TRBJ2-7,CATSPGLLSGTMGEQYF
TRBV5-1,16,TRBJ1-1,CASSLGPGAARTEAFF
TRBV12-3/TRBV12-4,13,TRBJ1-5,CASRDRATQPQHF
TRBV30,14,TRBJ2-7,CAWSEGTGDYEQYF
TRBV12-3/TRBV12-4,15,TRBJ1-2,CASSGAGYGAYGYTF
TRBV18,16,TRBJ2-4,CASSPTARLAKNIQYF
TRBV5-5,12,TRBJ2-5,CASSNRVETQYF
TRBV28,15,TRBJ2-5,CASSLIGAGQETQYF
TRBV3-1,16,TRBJ2-2,CASSQRDRGPPGELFF
TRBV6-5,15,TRBJ1-5,CASSSRDSSNQPQHF
TRBV24-1,16,TRBJ2-2,CATSDFGLADTGELFF
TRBV12-3/TRBV12-4,14,TRBJ1-5,CASSFQDFGQPQHF
TRBV12-3/TRBV12-4,15,TRBJ1-3,CASSLSHDSGNTIYF